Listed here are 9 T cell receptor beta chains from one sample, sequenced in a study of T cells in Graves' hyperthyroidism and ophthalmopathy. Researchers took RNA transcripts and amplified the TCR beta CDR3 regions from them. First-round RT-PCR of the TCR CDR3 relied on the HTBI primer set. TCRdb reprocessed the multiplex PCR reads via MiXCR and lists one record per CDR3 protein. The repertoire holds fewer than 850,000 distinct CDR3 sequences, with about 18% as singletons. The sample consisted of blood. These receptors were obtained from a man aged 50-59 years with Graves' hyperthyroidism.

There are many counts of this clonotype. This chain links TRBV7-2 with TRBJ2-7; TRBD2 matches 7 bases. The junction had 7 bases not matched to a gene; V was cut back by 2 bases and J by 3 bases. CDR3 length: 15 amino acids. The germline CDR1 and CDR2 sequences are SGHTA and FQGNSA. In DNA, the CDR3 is TGTGCCAGCAGCTTAATGGGCGGGAGTTTCTACGAGCAGTACTTC. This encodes CASSLMGGSFYEQYF.

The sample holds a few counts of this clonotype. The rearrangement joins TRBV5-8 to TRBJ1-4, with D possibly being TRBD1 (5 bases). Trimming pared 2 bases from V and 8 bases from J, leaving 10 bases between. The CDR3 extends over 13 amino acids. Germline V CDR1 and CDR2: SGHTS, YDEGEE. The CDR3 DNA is TGTGCCAGCAGCTTAGACAGAAGCGAAAAACTGTTTTTT. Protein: CASSLDRSEKLFF.

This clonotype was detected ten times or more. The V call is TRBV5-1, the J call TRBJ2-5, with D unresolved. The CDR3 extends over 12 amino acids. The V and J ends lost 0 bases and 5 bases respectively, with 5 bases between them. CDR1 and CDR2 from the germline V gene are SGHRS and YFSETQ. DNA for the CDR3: TGCGCCAGCAGCTTGGAATCCGAGACCCAGTACTTC. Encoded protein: CASSLESETQYF.

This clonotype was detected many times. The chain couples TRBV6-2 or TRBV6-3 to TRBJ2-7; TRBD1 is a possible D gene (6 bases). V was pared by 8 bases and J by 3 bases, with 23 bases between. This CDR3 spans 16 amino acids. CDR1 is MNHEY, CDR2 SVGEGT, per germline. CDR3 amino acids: CASGYREWRISYEQYF. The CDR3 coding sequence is TGTGCCAGCGGGTACAGGGAGTGGCGGATTAGCTACGAGCAGTACTTC.

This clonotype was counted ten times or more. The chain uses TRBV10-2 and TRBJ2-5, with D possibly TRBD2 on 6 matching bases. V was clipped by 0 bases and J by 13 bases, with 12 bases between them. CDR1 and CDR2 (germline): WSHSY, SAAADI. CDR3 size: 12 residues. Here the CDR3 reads CASSESGGAPYF. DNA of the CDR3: TGCGCCAGCAGTGAGTCGGGAGGAGCTCCGTACTTC.

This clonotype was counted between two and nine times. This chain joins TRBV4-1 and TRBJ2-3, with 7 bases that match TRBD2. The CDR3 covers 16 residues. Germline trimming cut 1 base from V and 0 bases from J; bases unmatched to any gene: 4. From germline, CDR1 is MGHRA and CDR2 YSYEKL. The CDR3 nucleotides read TGCGCCAGCAGCCAAGCGACTAGCAGGAGCACAGATACGCAGTATTTT. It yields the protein CASSQATSRSTDTQYF.

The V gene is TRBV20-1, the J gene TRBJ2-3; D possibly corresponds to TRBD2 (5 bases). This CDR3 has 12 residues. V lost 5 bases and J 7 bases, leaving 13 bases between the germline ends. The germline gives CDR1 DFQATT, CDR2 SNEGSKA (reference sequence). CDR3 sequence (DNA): TGCAGTGCTCCCCGGACGGGAAATACGCAGTATTTT. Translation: CSAPRTGNTQYF.

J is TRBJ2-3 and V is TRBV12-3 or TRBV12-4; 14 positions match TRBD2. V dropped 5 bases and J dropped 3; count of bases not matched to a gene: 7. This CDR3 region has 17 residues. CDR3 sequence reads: CASSHRLAGGWTDTQYF. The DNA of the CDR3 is TGTGCCAGCAGTCACCGACTAGCGGGAGGGTGGACAGATACGCAGTATTTT.

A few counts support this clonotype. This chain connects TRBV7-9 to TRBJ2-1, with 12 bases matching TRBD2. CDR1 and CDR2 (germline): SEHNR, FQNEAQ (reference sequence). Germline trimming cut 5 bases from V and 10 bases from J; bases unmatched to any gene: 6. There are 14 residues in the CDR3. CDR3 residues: CASSQTSGGWEQFF. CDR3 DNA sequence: TGTGCCAGCAGCCAGACTAGCGGGGGCTGGGAGCAGTTCTTC.